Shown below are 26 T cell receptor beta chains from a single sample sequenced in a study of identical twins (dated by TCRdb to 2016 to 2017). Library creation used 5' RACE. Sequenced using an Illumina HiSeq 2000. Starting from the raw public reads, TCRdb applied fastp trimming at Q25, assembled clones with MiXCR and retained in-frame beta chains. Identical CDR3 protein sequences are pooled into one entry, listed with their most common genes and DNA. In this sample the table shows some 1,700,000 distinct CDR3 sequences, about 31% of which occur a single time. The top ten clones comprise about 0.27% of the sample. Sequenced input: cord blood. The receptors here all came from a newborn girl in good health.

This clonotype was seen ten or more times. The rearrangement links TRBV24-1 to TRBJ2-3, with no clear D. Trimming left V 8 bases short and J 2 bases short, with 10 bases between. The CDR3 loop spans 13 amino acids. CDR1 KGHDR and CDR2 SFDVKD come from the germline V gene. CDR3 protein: CATTGSNTDTQYF. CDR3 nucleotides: TGTGCCACCACGGGCTCGAACACAGATACGCAGTATTTT.

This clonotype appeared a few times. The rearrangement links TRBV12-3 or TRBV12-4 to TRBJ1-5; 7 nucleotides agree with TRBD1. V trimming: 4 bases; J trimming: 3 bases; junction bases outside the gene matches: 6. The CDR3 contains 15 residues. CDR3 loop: CASSSTGEDNQPQHF. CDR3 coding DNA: TGTGCCAGCAGTTCTACAGGGGAGGACAATCAGCCCCAGCATTTT.

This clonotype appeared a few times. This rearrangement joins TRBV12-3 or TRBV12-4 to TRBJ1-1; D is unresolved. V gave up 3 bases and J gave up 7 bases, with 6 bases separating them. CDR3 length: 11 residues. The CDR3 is CASSFIGEAFF. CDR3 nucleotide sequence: TGTGCCAGCAGTTTTATCGGTGAAGCTTTCTTT.

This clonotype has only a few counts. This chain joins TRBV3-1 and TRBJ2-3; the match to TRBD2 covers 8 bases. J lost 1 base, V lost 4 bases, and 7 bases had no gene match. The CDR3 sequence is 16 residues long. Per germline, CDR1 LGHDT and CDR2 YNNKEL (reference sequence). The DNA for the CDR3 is TGTGCCAGCAGCCCATCTGGCGGGGGGCGCACAGATACGCAGTATTTT. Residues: CASSPSGGGRTDTQYF.

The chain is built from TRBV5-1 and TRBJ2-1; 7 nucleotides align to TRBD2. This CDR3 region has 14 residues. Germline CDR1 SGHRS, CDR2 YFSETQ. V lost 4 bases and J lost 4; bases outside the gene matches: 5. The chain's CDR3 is CASSVGLIYNEQFF. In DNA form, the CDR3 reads TGCGCCAGCAGCGTGGGACTAATATACAATGAGCAGTTCTTC.

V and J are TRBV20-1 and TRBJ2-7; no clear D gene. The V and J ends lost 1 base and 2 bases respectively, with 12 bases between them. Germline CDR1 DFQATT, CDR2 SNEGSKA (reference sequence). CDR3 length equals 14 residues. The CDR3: CSARVARRTYEQYF. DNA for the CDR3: TGCAGTGCTAGAGTGGCCAGGAGAACCTACGAGCAGTACTTC.

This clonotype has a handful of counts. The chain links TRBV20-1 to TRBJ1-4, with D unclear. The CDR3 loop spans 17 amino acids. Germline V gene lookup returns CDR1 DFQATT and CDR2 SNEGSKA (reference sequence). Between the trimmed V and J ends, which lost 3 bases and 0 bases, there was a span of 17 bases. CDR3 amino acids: CSARRVRSKATNEKLFF. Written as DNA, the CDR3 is TGCAGTGCTAGGCGGGTGCGGAGTAAGGCAACTAATGAAAAACTGTTTTTT.

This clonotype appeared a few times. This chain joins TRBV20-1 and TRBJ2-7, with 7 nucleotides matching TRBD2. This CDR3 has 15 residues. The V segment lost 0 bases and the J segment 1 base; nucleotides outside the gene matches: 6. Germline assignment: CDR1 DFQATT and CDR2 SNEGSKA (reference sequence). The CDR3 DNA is TGCAGTGCTAGAGATCTGTGGACTAGTTCCTACGAGCAGTACTTC. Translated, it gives CSARDLWTSSYEQYF.

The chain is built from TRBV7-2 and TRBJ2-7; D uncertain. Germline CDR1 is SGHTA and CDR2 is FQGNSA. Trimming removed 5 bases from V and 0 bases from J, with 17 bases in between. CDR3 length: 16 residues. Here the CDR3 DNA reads TGTGCCAGCAGCCCCATGCCGGGCACCAACTCCTACGAGCAGTACTTC. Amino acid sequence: CASSPMPGTNSYEQYF.

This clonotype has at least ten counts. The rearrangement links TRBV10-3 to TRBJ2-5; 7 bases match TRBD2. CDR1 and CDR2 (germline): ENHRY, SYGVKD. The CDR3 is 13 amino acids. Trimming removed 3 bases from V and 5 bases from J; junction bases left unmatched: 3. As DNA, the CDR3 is TGTGCCATCAGTGAACAGCGGGACGAGACCCAGTACTTC. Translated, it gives CAISEQRDETQYF.

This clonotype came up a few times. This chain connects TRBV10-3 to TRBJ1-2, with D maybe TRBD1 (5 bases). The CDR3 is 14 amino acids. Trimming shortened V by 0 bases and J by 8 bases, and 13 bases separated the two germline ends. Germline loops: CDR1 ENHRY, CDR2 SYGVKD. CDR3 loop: CAISESERGEGYTF. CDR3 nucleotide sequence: TGTGCCATCAGTGAGTCGGAAAGGGGAGAAGGCTACACCTTC.

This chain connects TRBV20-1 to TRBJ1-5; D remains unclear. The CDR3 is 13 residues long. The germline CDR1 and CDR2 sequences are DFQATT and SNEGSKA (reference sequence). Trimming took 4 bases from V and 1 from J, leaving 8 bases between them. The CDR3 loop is CSAISHSNQPQHF. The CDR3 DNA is TGCAGTGCTATCAGTCACAGCAATCAGCCCCAGCATTTT.

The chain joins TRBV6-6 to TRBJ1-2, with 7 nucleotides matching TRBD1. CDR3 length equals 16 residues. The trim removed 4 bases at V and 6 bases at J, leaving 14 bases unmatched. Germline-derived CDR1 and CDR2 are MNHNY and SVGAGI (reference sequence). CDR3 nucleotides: TGTGCCAGCAGTTCTTATAAGTCAGGGGGTGTCCATGGCTACACCTTC. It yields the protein CASSSYKSGGVHGYTF.

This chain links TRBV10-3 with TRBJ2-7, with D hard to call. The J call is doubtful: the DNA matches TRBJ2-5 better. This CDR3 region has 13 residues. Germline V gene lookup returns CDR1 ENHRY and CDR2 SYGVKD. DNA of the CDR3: TGTGCCATCAGTGAAACCACCCGGGAGACCCAGTACTTC. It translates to CAISETTRETQYF.

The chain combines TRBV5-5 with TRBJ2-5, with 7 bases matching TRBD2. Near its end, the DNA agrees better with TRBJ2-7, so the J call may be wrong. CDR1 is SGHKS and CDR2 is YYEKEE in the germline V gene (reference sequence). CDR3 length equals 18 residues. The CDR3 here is CASSLLGVGGPSSYEQYF. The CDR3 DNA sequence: TGTGCCAGCAGCTTGTTGGGGGTGGGAGGGCCCTCCTCCTACGAGCAGTACTTC.

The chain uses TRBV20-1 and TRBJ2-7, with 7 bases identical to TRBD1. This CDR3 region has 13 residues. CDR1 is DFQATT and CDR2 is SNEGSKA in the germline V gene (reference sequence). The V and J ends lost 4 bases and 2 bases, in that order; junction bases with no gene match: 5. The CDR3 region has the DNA TGCAGTGCTATGACGGGGACAGCCTACGAGCAGTACTTC. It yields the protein CSAMTGTAYEQYF.

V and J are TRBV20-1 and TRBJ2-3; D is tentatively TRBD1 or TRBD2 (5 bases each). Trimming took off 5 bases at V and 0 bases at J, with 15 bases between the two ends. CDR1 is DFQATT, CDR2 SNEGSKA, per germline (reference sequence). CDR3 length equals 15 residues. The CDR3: CSAGGRRLSTDTQYF. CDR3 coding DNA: TGCAGTGCTGGGGGTCGGCGACTTAGCACAGATACGCAGTATTTT.

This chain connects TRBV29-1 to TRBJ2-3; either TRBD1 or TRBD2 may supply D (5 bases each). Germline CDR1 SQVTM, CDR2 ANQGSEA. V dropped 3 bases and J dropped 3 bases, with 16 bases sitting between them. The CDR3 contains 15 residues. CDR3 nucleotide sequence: TGCAGCGTTGACCTCCGGGACCGGAGGACAGATACGCAGTATTTT. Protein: CSVDLRDRRTDTQYF.

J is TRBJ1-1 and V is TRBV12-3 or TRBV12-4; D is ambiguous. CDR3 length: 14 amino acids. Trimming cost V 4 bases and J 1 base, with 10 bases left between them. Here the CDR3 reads CASSWPDWNTEAFF. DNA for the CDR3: TGTGCCAGCAGTTGGCCAGACTGGAACACTGAAGCTTTCTTT.

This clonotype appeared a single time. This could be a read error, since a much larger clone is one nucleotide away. CDR3 nucleotide sequence: TGTGCCAGAAGCCAGGATAGGACGAGGGAAAAACTGTTTTTT. Translating gives CARSQDRTREKLFF. The chain combines TRBV3-1 with TRBJ1-4; D gene uncertain. Germline loops: CDR1 LGHDT, CDR2 YNNKEL (reference sequence). This CDR3 has 14 amino acids.

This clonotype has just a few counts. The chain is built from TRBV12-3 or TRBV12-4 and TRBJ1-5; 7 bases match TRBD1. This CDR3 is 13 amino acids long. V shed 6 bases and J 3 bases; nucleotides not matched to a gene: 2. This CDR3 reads CASSDRDNQPQHF. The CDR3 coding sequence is TGTGCCAGCAGCGACAGGGACAATCAGCCCCAGCATTTT.

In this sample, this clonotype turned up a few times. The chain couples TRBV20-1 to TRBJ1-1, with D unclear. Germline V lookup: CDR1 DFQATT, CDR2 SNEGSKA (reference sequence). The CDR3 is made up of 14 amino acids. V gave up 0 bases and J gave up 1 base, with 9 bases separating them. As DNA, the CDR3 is TGCAGTGCTAGAGACCTCGGACCGAACACTGAAGCTTTCTTT. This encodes CSARDLGPNTEAFF.

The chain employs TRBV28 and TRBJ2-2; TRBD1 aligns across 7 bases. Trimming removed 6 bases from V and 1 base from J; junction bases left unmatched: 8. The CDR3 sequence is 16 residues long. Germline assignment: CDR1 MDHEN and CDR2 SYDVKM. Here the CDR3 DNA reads TGTGCCAGCAGCTCCATTTGGACAGGGAACACCGGGGAGCTGTTTTTT. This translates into CASSSIWTGNTGELFF.

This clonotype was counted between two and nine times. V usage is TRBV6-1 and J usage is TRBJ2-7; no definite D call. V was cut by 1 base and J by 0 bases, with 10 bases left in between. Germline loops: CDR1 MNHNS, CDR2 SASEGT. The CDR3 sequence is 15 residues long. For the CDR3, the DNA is TGTGCCAGCAGTGAAGAGAAACGGCACTCCTACGAGCAGTACTTC. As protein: CASSEEKRHSYEQYF.

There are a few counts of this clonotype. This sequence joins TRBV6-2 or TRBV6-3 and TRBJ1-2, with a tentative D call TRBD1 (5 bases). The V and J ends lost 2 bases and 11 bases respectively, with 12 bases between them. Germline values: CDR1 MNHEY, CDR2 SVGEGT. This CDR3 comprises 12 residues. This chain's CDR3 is CASSYPRQPYTF. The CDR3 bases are TGTGCCAGCAGTTACCCGCGACAGCCTTACACCTTC.

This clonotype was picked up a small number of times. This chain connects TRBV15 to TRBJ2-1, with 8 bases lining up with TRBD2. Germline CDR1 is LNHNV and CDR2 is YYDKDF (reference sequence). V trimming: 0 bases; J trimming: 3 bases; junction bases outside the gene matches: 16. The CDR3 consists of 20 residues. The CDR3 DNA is TGTGCCACCAGCAGAGAGATGGGGTCGTTGGCGGGGGGAAACTACAATGAGCAGTTCTTC. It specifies CATSREMGSLAGGNYNEQFF. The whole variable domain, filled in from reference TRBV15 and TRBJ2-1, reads DAMVIQNPRYQVTQFGKPVTLSCSQTLNHNVMYWYQQKSSQAPKLLFHYYDKDFNNEADTPDNFQSRRPNTSFCFLDIRSPGLGDTAMYLCATSREMGSLAGGNYNEQFFGPGTRLTVL.